The T cell receptor beta chain under discussion was sequenced for a study of cytomegalovirus exposure and HLA in healthy donors. V was pared by 6 bases and J by 3 bases, with 12 bases between. The CDR3 loop spans 13 amino acids. The germline gives CDR1 MGHRA, CDR2 YSYEKL. Use of 60 Vbeta and 13 Jbeta primers characterized the PCR. The data were produced by immunoSEQ multiplex PCR, yet TCRdb's version contains in-frame clones alone and is incomplete. The table has 130,000 or so clones, around 8.5% seen once. For this clone: The sample contains more than one DNA sequence encoding this CDR3.

Sequencing input: PBMCs. This clonotype originated in a middle-aged man in good health and CMV-seronegative. The genes are TRBV4-1 and TRBJ2-7; TRBD1 might be the D (6 bases). The CDR3 DNA follows: TGCGCCAGCAGTCTAAGAGGGGGCTACGAGCAGTACTTC. It is translated as CASSLRGGYEQYF.